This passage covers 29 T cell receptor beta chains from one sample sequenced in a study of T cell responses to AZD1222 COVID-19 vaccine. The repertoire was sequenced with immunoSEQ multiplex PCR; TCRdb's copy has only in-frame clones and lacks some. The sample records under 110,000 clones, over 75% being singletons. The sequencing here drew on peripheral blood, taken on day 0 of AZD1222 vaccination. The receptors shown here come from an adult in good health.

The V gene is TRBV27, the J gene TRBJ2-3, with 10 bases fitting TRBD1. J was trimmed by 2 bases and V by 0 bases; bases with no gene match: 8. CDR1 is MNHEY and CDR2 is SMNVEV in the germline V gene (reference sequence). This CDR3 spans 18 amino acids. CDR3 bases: TGTGCCAGCAGTTTATCGTTCGGGACAGGGGCTGACACAGATACGCAGTATTTT. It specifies CASSLSFGTGADTDTQYF.

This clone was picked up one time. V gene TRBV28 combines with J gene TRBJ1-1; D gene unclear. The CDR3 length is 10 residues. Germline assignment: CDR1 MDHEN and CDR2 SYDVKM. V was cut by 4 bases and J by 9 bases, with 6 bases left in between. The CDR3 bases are TGTGCCAGCAGTTCATTAAAAGCTTTCTTT. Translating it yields CASSSLKAFF.

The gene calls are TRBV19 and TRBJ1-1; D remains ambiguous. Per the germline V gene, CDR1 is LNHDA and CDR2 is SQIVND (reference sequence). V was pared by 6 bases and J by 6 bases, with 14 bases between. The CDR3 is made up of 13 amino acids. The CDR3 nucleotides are TGTGCCAGTAGGGAGGTGCCAGGTGCTGAAGCTTTCTTT. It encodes CASREVPGAEAFF.

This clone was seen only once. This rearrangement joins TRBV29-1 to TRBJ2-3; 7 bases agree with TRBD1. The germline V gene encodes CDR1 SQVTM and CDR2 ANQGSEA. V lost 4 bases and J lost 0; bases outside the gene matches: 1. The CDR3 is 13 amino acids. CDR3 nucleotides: TGCAGCGTTGCCAGGGGGAGCACAGATACGCAGTATTTT. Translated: CSVARGSTDTQYF.

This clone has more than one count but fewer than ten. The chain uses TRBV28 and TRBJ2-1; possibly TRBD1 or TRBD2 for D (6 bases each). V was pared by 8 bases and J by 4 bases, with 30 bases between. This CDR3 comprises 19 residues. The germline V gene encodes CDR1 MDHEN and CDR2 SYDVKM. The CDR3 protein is CASYAGRPTGRNYYNEQFF. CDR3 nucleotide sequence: TGTGCCAGCTATGCCGGCAGACCAACAGGGAGGAATTATTACAATGAGCAGTTCTTC.

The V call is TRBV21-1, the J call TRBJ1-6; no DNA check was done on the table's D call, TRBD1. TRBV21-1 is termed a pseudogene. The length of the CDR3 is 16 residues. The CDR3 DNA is TGTGCCAGCAGCAAGAACCGGGACAGAAATAATTCACCCCTCCACTTT. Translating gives CASSKNRDRNNSPLHF.

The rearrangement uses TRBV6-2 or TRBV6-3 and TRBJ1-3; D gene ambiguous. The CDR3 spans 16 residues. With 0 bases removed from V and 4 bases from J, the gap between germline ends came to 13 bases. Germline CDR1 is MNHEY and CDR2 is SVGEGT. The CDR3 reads CASSYSIADLGNTIYF. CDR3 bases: TGTGCCAGCAGTTACTCGATAGCGGACCTCGGAAACACCATATATTTT.

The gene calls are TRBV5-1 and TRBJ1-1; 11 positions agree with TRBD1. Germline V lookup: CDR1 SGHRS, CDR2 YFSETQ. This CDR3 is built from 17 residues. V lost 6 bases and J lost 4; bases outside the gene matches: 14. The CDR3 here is CASKAGTGGPSGTEAFF. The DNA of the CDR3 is TGCGCCAGCAAGGCCGGGACAGGGGGGCCGAGTGGCACTGAAGCTTTCTTT.

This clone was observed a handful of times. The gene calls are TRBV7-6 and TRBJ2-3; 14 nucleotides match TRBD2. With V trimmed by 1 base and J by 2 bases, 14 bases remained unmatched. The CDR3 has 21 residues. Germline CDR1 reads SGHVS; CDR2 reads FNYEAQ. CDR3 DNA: TGTGCCAGCAGCTTAGAGGCCCCCCGACTAGCGGGAGGGGGGAACACAGATACGCAGTATTTT. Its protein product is CASSLEAPRLAGGGNTDTQYF. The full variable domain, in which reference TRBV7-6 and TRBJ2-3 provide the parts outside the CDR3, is GAGVSQSPRYKVTKRGQDVALRCDPISGHVSLYWYRQALGQGPEFLTYFNYEAQQDKSGLPNDRFSAERPEGSISTLTIQRTEQRDSAMYRCASSLEAPRLAGGGNTDTQYFGPGTRLTVL.

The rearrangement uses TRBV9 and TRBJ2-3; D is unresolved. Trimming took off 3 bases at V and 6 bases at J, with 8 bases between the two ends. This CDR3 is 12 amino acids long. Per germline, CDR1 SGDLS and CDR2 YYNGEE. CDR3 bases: TGTGCCAGCAGCGGGAGTTTGGATACGCAGTATTTT. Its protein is CASSGSLDTQYF.

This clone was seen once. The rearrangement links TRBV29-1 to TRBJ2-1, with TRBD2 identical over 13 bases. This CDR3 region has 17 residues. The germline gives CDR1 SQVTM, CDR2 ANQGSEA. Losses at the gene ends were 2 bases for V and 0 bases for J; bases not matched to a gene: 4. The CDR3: CSVERGTSGTSYNEQFF. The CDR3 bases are TGCAGCGTTGAACGAGGGACTAGCGGGACCTCCTACAATGAGCAGTTCTTC.

The CDR3 DNA sequence: TGTGCCAGCAGCCCCCTATGGGGGGGGCGCCACGAGCAGTACTTC. Protein sequence: CASSPLWGGRHEQYF. This rearrangement joins TRBV2 to TRBJ2-7; D possibly corresponds to TRBD2 (7 bases). Trimming shortened V by 6 bases and J by 5 bases, and 20 bases separated the two germline ends. This CDR3 has 15 residues. Germline V CDR1 and CDR2: SNHLY, FYNNEI.

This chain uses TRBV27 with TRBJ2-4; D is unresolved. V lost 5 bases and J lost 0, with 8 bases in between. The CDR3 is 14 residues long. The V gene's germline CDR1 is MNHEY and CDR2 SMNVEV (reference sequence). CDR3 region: CASSPALAKNIQYF. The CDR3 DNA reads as TGTGCCAGCAGTCCAGCATTAGCCAAAAACATTCAGTACTTC.

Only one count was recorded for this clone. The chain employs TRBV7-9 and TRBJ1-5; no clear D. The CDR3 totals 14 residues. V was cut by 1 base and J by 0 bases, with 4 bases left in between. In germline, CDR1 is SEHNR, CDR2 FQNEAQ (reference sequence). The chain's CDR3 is CASSLGYSNQPQHF. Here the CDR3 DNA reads TGTGCCAGCAGCTTAGGGTATAGCAATCAGCCCCAGCATTTT.

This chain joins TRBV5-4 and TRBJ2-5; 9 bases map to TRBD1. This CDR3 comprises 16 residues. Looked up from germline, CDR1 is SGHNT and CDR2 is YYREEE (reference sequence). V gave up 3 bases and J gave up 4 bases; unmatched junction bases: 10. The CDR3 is CASSSKTGTGTETQYF. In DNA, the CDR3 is TGTGCCAGCAGCTCAAAAACCGGGACAGGGACAGAGACCCAGTACTTC.

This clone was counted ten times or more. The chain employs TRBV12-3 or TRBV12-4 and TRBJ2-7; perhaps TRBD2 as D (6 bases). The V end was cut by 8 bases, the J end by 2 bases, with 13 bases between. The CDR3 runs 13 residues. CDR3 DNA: TGTGCCAGCGGAAAAGGAGGGGCCTACGAGCAGTACTTC. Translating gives CASGKGGAYEQYF.

Here the CDR3 DNA reads TGTGCCAGCAGTTCGGCAGTCTCCTACAATGAGCAGTTCTTC. This codes for CASSSAVSYNEQFF. The V gene is TRBV27, the J gene TRBJ2-1; no definite D call. The CDR3 has 14 amino acids. Germline lookup yields CDR1 MNHEY and CDR2 SMNVEV (reference sequence). V was clipped by 4 bases and J by 0 bases, with 7 bases between them.

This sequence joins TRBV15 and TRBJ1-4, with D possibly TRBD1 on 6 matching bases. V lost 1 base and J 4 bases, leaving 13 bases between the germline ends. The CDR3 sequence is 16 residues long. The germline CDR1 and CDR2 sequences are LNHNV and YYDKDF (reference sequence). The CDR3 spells CATSRGASGVNEKLFF. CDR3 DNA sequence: TGTGCCACCAGCAGAGGGGCATCAGGGGTTAATGAAAAACTGTTTTTT.

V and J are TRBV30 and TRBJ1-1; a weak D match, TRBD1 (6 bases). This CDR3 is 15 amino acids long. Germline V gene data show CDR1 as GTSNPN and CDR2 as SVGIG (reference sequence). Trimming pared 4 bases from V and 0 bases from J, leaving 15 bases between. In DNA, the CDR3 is TGTGCCTGGAATCGGGGGCGCGGAGTGAACACTGAAGCTTTCTTT. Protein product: CAWNRGRGVNTEAFF.

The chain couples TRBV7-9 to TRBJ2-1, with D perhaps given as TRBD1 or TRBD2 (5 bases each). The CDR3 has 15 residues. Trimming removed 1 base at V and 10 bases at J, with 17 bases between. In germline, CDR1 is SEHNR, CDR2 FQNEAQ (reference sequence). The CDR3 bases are TGTGCCAGCAGCTTAGAGTTTCGGCTAGGGGACGAGCAGTTCTTC. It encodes CASSLEFRLGDEQFF.

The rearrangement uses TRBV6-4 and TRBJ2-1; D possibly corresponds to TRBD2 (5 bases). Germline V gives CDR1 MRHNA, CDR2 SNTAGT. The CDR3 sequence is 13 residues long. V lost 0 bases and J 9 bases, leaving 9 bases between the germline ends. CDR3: CASSDSRRSEQFF. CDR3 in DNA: TGTGCCAGCAGTGACTCGAGGAGGAGTGAGCAGTTCTTC.

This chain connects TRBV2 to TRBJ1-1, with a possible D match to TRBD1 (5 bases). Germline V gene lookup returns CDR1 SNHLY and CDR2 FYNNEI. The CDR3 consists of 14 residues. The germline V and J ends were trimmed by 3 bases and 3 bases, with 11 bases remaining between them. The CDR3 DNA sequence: TGTGCCAGCAGTGACGCAGGGCCCGACACTGAAGCTTTCTTT. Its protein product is CASSDAGPDTEAFF.

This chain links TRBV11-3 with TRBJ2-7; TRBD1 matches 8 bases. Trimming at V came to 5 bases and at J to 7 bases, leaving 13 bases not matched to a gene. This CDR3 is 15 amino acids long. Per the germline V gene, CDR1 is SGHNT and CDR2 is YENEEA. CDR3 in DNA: TGTGCCAGCAGCCAGAGGACAGGGCCCCTTGAGGAGCAGTACTTC. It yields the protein CASSQRTGPLEEQYF.

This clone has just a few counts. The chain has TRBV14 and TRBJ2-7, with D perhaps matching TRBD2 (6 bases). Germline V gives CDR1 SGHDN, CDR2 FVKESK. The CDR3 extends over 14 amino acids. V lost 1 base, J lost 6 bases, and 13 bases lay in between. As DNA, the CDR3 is TGTGCCAGCAGCCAAGCCGTGGGCGGGGCCGAGCAGTACTTC. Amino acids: CASSQAVGGAEQYF.

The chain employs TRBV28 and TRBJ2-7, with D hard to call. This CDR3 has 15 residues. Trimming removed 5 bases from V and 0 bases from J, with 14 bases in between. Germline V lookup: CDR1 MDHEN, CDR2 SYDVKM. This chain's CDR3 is CASSPEAVFSYEQYF. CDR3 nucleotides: TGTGCCAGCAGTCCTGAGGCGGTCTTCTCCTACGAGCAGTACTTC.

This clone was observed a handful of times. The CDR3 reads CAWGLHNEKLFF. The DNA for the CDR3 is TGTGCCTGGGGGCTTCATAATGAAAAACTGTTTTTT. The chain links TRBV30 to TRBJ1-4; D ambiguous. This CDR3 spans 12 amino acids. From germline, CDR1 is GTSNPN and CDR2 SVGIG (reference sequence). The V end was cut by 5 bases, the J end by 4 bases, with 8 bases between.

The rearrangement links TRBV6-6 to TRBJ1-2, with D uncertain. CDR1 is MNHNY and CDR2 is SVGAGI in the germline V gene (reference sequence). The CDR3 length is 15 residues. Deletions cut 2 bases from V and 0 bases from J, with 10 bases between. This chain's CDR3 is CASSYRATANYGYTF. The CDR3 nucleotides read TGTGCCAGCAGTTACCGGGCCACAGCTAACTATGGCTACACCTTC.

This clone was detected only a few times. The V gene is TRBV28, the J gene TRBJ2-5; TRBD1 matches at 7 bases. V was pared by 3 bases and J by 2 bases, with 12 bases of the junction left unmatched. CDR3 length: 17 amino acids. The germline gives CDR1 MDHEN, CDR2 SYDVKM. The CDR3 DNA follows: TGTGCCAGCAGTTTGGATGCCTCGACAGGGCCTCAAGAGACCCAGTACTTC. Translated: CASSLDASTGPQETQYF.

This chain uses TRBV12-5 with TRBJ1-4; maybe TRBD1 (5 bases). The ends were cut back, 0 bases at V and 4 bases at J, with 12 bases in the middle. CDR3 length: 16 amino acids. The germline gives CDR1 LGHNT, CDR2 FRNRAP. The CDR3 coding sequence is TGTGCTAGTGGTTTGGTATTAGGGGAGTATAATGAAAAACTGTTTTTT. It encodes CASGLVLGEYNEKLFF.